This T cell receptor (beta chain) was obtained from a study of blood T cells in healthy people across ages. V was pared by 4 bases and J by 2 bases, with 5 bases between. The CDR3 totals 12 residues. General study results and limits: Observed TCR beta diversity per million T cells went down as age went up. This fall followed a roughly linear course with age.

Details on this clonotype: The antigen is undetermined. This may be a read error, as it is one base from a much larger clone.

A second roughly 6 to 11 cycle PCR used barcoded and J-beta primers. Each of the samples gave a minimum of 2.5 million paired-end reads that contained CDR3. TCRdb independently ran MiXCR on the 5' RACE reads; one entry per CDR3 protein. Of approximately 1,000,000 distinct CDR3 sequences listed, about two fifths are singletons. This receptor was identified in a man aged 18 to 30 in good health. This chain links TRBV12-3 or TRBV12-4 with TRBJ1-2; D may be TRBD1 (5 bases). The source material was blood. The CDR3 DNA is TGTGCCAGCAGTTGGGGGAACTATGGCTACACCTTC. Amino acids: CASSWGNYGYTF.